This note documents a single T cell receptor beta chain sequence. Its target is not known. Mixed chimerism was transient after nonmyeloablative marrow transplants from related graft donors. Unstimulated Tregs (CD4+CD25+CD127-) and CD4+CD25- non-Tregs were sorted from PBMCs. Generated by immunoSEQ multiplex PCR, the TCRdb table keeps only in-frame clones and is missing some. The sample table sets out some 10,000 clones. These data belong to a study of Tregs in tolerant kidney transplant recipients. General study findings and limits: This study did not directly address biological reproducibility. Some patients' samples used different primers over time, so nucleotide sequences weren't comparable. Validation in larger populations is needed because few patients were studied.

Sequenced material: CD8+ T cells from blood (PBMCs), taken 24 months after the transplant. This TCR came from a human patient who received a combined kidney and bone marrow transplant. Some T cells may possibly be graft donor cells.

The part of the CDR3 DNA that was read is TGTGCCAGCAGCCTAGGGACAGTCTATGGC. Translating gives CASSLGTVYG. The CDR3 as a whole reads CASSLGTVYGYTF. The rearrangement links TRBV7-9 to TRBJ1-2, with 7 bases fitting TRBD1. The observed sequence ends 3 residues before the CDR3 terminus, with the missing tail filled in from the germline J gene. V gave up 5 bases and J gave up 4 bases; unmatched junction bases: 4. The CDR3 consists of 13 residues. Germline CDR1 reads SEHNR; CDR2 reads FQNEAQ (reference sequence).